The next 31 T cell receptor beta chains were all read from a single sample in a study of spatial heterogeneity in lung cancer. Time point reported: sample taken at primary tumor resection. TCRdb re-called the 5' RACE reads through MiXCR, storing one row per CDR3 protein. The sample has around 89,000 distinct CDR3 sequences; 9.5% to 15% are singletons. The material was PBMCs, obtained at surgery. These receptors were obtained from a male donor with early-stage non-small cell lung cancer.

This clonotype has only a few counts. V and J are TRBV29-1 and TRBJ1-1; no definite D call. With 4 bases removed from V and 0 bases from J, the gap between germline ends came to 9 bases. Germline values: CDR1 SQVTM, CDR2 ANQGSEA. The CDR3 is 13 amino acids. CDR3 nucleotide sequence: TGCAGCGTTGTTCGCCCGTTGAACACTGAAGCTTTCTTT. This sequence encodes CSVVRPLNTEAFF.

CDR3 DNA: TGTGCCAGCAGCCAAGTTTCAGTGTACCAAGAGACCCAGTACTTC. It is translated as CASSQVSVYQETQYF. The chain recombines TRBV14 with TRBJ2-5, with D unresolved. The V gene lost 1 base and the J gene lost 0 bases, with 9 bases spanning the gap. The CDR3 runs 15 residues. Per germline, CDR1 SGHDN and CDR2 FVKESK.

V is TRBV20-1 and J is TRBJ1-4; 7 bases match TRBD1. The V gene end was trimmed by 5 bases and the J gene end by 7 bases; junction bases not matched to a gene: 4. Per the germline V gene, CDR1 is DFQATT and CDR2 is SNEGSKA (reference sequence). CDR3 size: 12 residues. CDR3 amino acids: CSAGRDSEKLFF. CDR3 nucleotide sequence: TGCAGTGCTGGACGGGACAGTGAAAAACTGTTTTTT.

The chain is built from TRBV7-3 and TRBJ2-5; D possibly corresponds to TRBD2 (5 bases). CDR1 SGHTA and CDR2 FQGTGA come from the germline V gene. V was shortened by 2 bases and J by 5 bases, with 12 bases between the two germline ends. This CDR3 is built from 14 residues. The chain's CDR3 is CASSLSGVGETQYF. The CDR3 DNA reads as TGTGCCAGCAGCTTATCCGGGGTAGGCGAGACCCAGTACTTC.

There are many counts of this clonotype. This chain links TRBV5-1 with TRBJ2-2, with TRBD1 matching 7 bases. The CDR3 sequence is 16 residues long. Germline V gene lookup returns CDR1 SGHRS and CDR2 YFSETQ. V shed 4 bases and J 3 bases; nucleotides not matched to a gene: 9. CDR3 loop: CASSPLAGTDTGELFF. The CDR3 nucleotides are TGCGCCAGCAGCCCCCTGGCAGGGACAGACACCGGGGAGCTGTTTTTT.

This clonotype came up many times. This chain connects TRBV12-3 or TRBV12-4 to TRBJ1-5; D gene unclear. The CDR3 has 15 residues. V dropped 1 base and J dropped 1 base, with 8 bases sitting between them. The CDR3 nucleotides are TGTGCCAGCAGTTTAGGAGGGAGGAGCAATCAGCCCCAGCATTTT. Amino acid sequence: CASSLGGRSNQPQHF.

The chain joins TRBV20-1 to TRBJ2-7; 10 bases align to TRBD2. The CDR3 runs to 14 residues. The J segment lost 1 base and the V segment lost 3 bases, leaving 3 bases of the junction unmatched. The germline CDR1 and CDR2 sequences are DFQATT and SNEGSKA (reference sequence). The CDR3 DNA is TGCAGTGCTAGGCTAGCGGGGGAGTCCTACGAGCAGTACTTC. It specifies CSARLAGESYEQYF.

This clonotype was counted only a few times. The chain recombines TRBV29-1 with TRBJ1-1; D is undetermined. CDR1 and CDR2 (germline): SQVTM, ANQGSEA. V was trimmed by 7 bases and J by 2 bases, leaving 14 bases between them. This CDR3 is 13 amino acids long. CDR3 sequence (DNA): TGCAGCGCGGATAAAAACCCCAACACTGAAGCTTTCTTT. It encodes CSADKNPNTEAFF.

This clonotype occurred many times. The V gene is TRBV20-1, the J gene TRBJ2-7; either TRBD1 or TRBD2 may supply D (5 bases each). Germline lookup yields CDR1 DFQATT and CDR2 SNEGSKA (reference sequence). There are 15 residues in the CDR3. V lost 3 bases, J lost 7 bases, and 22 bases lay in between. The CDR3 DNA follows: TGCAGTGCTAGGGAGTCCGGGACGGACCGTGGGGAGCAGTACTTC. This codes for CSARESGTDRGEQYF.

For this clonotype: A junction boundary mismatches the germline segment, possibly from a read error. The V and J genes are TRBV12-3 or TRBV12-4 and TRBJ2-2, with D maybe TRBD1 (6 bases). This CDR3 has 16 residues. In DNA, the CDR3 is TGTGCCAGCAGTTTAGGAGGGGGTCGGATCACCGGGGCGCTGTTTTTT. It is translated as CASSLGGGRITGALFF.

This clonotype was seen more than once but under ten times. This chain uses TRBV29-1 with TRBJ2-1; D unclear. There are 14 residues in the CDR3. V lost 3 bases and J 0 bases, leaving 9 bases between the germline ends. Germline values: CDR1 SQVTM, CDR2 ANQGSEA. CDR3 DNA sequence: TGCAGCGTTGATGGCGCCAGCTCCTACAATGAGCAGTTCTTC. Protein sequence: CSVDGASSYNEQFF.

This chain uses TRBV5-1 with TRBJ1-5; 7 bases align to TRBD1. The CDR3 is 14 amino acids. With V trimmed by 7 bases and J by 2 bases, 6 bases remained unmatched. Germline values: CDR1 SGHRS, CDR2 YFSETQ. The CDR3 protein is CASLQGGCNQPQHF. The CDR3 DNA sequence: TGCGCCAGCTTGCAGGGGGGATGCAATCAGCCCCAGCATTTT.

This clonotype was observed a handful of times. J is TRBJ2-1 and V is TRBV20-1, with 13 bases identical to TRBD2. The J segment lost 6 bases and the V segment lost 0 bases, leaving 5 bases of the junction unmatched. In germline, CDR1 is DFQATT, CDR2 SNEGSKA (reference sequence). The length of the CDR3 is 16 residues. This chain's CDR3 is CSARDYRTSGSNEQFF. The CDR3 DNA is TGCAGTGCTAGAGACTATAGGACTAGCGGGAGCAATGAGCAGTTCTTC.

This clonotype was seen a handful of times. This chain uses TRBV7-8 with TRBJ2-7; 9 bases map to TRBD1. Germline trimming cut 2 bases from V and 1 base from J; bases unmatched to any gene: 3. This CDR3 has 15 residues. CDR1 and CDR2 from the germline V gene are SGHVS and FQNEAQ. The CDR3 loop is CASSLRDRVSYEQYF. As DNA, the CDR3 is TGTGCCAGCAGCTTACGGGACAGGGTATCCTACGAGCAGTACTTC.

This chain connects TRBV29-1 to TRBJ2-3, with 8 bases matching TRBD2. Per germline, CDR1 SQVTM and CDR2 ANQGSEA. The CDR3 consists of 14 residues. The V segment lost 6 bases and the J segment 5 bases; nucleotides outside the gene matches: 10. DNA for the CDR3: TGCAGCGTCCTAGCGGGTGTTGGGGAAGATACGCAGTATTTT. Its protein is CSVLAGVGEDTQYF.

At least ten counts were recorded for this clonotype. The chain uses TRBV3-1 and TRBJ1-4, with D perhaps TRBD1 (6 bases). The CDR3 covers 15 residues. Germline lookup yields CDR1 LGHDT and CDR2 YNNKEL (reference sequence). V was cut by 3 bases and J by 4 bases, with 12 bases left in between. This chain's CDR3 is CASSHYRDGNEKLFF. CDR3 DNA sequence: TGTGCCAGCAGCCATTACAGGGATGGTAATGAAAAACTGTTTTTT.

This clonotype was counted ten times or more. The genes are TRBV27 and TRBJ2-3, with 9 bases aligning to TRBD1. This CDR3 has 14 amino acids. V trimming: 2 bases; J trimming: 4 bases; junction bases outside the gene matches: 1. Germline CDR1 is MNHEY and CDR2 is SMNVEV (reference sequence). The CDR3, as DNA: TGTGCCAGCAGTTTAAACAGGGGGCCAGATACGCAGTATTTT. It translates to CASSLNRGPDTQYF.

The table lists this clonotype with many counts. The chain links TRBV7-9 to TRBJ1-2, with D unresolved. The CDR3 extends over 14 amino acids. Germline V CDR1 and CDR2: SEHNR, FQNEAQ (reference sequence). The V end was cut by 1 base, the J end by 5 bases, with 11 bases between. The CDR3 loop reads CASSLGLQSYGYTF. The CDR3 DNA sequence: TGTGCCAGCAGCTTAGGTCTTCAGTCGTATGGCTACACCTTC.

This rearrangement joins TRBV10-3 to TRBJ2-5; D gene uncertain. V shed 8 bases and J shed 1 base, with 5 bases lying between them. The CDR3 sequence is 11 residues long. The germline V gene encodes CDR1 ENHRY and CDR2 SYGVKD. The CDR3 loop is CAIGAQETQYF. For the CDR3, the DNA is TGTGCCATCGGTGCCCAAGAGACCCAGTACTTC.

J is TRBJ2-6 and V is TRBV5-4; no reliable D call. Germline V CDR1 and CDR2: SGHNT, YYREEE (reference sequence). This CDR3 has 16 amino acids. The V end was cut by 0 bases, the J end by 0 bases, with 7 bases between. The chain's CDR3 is CASSLVWFSGANVLTF. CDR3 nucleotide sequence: TGTGCCAGCAGCTTGGTCTGGTTCTCTGGGGCCAACGTCCTGACTTTC.

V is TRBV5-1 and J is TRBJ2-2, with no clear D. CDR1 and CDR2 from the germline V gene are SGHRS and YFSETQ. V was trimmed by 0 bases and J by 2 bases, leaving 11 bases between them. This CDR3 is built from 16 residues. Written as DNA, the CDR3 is TGCGCCAGCAGCTTGGATGGCACACCTAACACCGGGGAGCTGTTTTTT. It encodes CASSLDGTPNTGELFF.

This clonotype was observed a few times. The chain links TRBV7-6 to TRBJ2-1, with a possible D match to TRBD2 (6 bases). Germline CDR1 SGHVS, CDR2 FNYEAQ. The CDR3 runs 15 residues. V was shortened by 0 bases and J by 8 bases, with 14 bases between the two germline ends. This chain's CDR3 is CASSLATGDQDEQFF. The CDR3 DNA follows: TGTGCCAGCAGCTTAGCGACGGGGGATCAGGATGAGCAGTTCTTC.

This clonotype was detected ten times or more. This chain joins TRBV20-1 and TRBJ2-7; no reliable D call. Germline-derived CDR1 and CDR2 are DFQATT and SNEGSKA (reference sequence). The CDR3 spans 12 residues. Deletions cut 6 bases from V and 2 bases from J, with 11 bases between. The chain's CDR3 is CSAGRAAYEQYF. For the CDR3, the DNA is TGCAGTGCCGGCCGAGCAGCCTACGAGCAGTACTTC.

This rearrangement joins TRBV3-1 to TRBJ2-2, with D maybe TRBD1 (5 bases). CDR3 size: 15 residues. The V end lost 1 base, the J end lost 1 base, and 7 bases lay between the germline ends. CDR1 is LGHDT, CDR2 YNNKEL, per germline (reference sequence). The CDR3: CASSQVTGNTGELFF. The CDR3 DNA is TGTGCCAGCAGCCAAGTAACAGGGAACACCGGGGAGCTGTTTTTT.

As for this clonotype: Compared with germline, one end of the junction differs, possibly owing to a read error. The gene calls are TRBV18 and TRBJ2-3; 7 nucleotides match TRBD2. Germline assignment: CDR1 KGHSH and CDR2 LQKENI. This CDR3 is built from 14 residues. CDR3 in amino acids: CANSPGSGTDTQYF. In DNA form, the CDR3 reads TGTGCCAACTCACCGGGTAGCGGGACAGATACGCAGTATTTT. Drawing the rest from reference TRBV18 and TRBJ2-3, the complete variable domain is NAGVMQNPRHLVRRRGQEARLRCSPMKGHSHVYWYRQLPEEGLKFMVYLQKENIIDESGMPKERFSAEFPKEGPSILRIQQVVRGDSAAYFCANSPGSGTDTQYFGPGTRLTVL.

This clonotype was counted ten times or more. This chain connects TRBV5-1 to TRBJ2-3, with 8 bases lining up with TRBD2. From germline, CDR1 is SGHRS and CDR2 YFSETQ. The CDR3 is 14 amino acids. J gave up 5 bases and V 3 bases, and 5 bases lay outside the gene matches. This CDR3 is CASSSGTSVDTQYF. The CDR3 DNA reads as TGCGCCAGCAGCTCCGGGACTAGTGTAGATACGCAGTATTTT.

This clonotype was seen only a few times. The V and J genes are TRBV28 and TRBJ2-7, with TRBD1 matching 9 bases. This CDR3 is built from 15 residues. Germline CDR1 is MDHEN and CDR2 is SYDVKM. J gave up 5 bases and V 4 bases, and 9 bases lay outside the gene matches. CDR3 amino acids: CASSSPGQGLHEQYF. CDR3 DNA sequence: TGTGCCAGCAGTTCTCCGGGACAGGGTCTCCACGAGCAGTACTTC.

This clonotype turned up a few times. The CDR3, as DNA: TGCAGTGCCCAAAGGGCCTCTCGGGCCCAAGAGACCCAGTACTTC. Amino acid sequence: CSAQRASRAQETQYF. The chain couples TRBV20-1 to TRBJ2-5; D ambiguous. CDR1 is DFQATT and CDR2 is SNEGSKA in the germline V gene (reference sequence). V lost 6 bases and J 1 base, leaving 18 bases between the germline ends. This CDR3 region has 15 residues.

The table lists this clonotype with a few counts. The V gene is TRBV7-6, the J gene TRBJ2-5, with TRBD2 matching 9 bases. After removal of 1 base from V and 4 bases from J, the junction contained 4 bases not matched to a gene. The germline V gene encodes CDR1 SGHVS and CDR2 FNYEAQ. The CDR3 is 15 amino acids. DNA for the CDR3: TGTGCCAGCAGCTTAGATGGCGGGAGGGCAGAGACCCAGTACTTC. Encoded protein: CASSLDGGRAETQYF. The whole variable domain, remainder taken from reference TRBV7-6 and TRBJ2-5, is GAGVSQSPRYKVTKRGQDVALRCDPISGHVSLYWYRQALGQGPEFLTYFNYEAQQDKSGLPNDRFSAERPEGSISTLTIQRTEQRDSAMYRCASSLDGGRAETQYFGPGTRLLVL.

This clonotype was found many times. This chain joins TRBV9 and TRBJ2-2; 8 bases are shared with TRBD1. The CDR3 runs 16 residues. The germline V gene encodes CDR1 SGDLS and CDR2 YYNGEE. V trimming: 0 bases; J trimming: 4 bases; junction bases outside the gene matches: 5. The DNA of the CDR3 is TGTGCCAGCAGCGTAGGGCAGGGGGCGGTCACCGGGGAGCTGTTTTTT. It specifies CASSVGQGAVTGELFF. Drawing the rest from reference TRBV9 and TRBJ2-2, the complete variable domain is DSGVTQTPKHLITATGQRVTLRCSPRSGDLSVYWYQQSLDQGLQFLIQYYNGEERAKGNILERFSAQQFPDLHSELNLSSLELGDSALYFCASSVGQGAVTGELFFGEGSRLTVL.

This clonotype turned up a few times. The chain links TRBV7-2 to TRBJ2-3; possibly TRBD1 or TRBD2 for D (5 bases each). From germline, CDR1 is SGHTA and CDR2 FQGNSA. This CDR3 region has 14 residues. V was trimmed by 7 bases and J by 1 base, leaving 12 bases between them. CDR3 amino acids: CASIRDPRTDTQYF. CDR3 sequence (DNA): TGTGCCAGCATCCGGGACCCGCGCACAGATACGCAGTATTTT.